A selection of T cell receptor beta chains follows, all from one sample in a study of cytomegalovirus exposure and HLA in healthy donors. The protocol was immunoSEQ multiplex PCR, while the TCRdb copy is restricted to in-frame clones and leaves out a portion. This sample has 90,000 to 120,000 clones, with approximately 76% found just once. Sequencing input: PBMCs. These TCRs come from a man aged 18-30 years in good health and CMV-seronegative. Each CDR3 is given with its conserved first and last residue. Fields, in order: clone size, V gene, J gene, D gene, CDR3 DNA, CDR3 protein. The D gene is left open where the match is weak. Clone size appears in some rows only: once, few, many, or a class for an expanded clone.

few,TRBV19,TRBJ1-6,TRBD1,TGTGCCAGTACCCGGGACAGTCAGAATTCACCCCTCCACTTT,CASTRDSQNSPLHF
few,TRBV11-3,TRBJ1-1,NA,TGTGCCAGCAGCTCTCGGAGGCACGCTGAAGCTTTCTTT,CASSSRRHAEAFF
NA,TRBV7-3,TRBJ2-3,TRBD2,TGTGCCAGCAGCTCGGGGGGGCCTGGTGATACGCAGTATTTT,CASSSGGPGDTQYF
NA,TRBV5-1,TRBJ2-5,TRBD2,TGCGCCAGCAGCCTGGCGACTAGCGGGGGAGAGACCCAGTACTTC,CASSLATSGGETQYF
few,TRBV5-4,TRBJ1-1,NA,TGTGCCAGCAGCTGGAGGATCGACACTGAAGCTTTCTTT,CASSWRIDTEAFF
NA,TRBV7-9,TRBJ2-2,NA,TGTGCCAGCAGCTTTTTTATAAACACCGGGGAGCTGTTTTTT,CASSFFINTGELFF
few,TRBV5-1,TRBJ2-7,NA,TGCGCCAGCAGCTTAGTAGGGGGGGGCGCGTACTACGAGCAGTACTTC,CASSLVGGGAYYEQYF
NA,TRBV7-9,TRBJ1-4,TRBD1,TGTGCCACCCGGGACAGGGCTAATGAAAAACTGTTTTTT,CATRDRANEKLFF
NA,TRBV4-2,TRBJ1-2,NA,TGTGCCAGCAGCCAAGACGAGGGTGGCTACACCTTC,CASSQDEGGYTF
once,TRBV2,TRBJ1-5,NA,TGTGCCAGCAGTGAAGATGCCTTCAGGGCGCATTTT,CASSEDAFRAHF
NA,TRBV19,TRBJ2-7,NA,TGTGCCAGTAGCACAGGTGGGAAGAGCGAGCAGTACTTC,CASSTGGKSEQYF
NA,TRBV4-3,TRBJ2-7,TRBD1,TGCGCCAGCAGCCAAGAACGCGACAGGGGTTTTTTCCCTACCTACGAGCAGTACTTC,CASSQERDRGFFPTYEQYF
NA,TRBV5-6,TRBJ2-3,TRBD1,TGTGCCAGCAGTTTTCCGGGACAGGGGAGCGCAGATACGCAGTATTTT,CASSFPGQGSADTQYF
NA,TRBV7-9,TRBJ2-1,NA,TGTGCCAGCAGCCCGCATGGGAGCTCCTACAATGAGCAGTTCTTC,CASSPHGSSYNEQFF
NA,TRBV29-1,TRBJ1-4,NA,TGCAGCGTTGGCAGGGGCCTTAATGAAAAACTGTTTTTT,CSVGRGLNEKLFF
NA,TRBV11-1,TRBJ2-5,NA,TGTGCCAGCAGCGCCCGGGAGACCCAGTACTTC,CASSARETQYF
NA,TRBV6-1,TRBJ2-7,TRBD1,TGTGCCAGCAGGGCAGGACAGGGGTGGGGCGAGCAGTACTTC,CASRAGQGWGEQYF
NA,TRBV2,TRBJ1-1,NA,TGTGCCAGCAGAGAGGTGGCGGGGGACACTGAAGCTTTCTTT,CASREVAGDTEAFF
NA,TRBV7-9,TRBJ1-3,NA,TGTGCCAGCAGCCTTGTCACCGGACAGAGAAGCACCATATATTTT,CASSLVTGQRSTIYF
once,TRBV9,TRBJ2-2,TRBD1,TGTGCCAGCAGCGGAAGGACAGGGGTGGCTTCCGGGGAGCTGTTTTTT,CASSGRTGVASGELFF
NA,TRBV9,TRBJ1-4,NA,TGTGCCAGCAGCTCTTCACCAGGACAGACAAATGAAAAACTGTTTTTT,CASSSSPGQTNEKLFF
NA,TRBV7-6,TRBJ2-2,NA,TGTGCCAGCAGCTTAGTCCACGGGGAGCTGTTTTTT,CASSLVHGELFF
NA,TRBV5-1,TRBJ2-7,NA,TGCGCCAGCAGCTTGGGACACCTAAACTCCTACGAGCAGTACTTC,CASSLGHLNSYEQYF
NA,TRBV7-2,TRBJ2-1,NA,TGTGCCAGCAGCTTAGGTTCTGCGGGGGCGGACAATGAGCAGTTCTTC,CASSLGSAGADNEQFF
NA,TRBV5-5,TRBJ1-2,NA,TGTGCCAGCAGCTTGGAAGGACAGCCCTATGGCTACACCTTC,CASSLEGQPYGYTF
NA,TRBV7-9,TRBJ1-2,NA,TGTGCCAGCAGCCTACTATCAGGGAATTATGGCTACACCTTC,CASSLLSGNYGYTF
NA,TRBV5-4,TRBJ2-5,TRBD2,TGTGCCAGCAGCTCCGGGACTAGCGGGGCCCGCCAAGAGACCCAGTACTTC,CASSSGTSGARQETQYF
NA,TRBV28,TRBJ2-1,NA,TGTGCCAGCCATAGGGGAGGCAATGAGCAGTTCTTC,CASHRGGNEQFF
NA,TRBV7-2,TRBJ1-3,NA,TGTGCCAGCAGCTTAGAGGGCAGGGCAATGTCTGGAAACACCATATATTTT,CASSLEGRAMSGNTIYF
NA,TRBV10-3,TRBJ2-5,NA,TGTGCCATCAGTGAGTCCGAGTTTGCGGAGACCCAGTACTTC,CAISESEFAETQYF
NA,TRBV4-3,TRBJ2-1,NA,TGCGCCAGCAGCCAAGATGGGGGCGGACAGTACAATGAGCAGTTCTTC,CASSQDGGGQYNEQFF
NA,TRBV5-4,TRBJ2-1,TRBD2,TGTGCCAGCAGCCCCCCCCCAGCGGGGGGCAATGAGCAGTTCTTC,CASSPPPAGGNEQFF
NA,TRBV9,TRBJ1-1,NA,TGTGCCAGCAGCGTCCACGGGGGGGCTGAAGCTTTCTTT,CASSVHGGAEAFF
NA,TRBV7-6,TRBJ1-2,TRBD1,TGTGCCAGCAGCCCTACCTGGGACAGACGATATGGCTACACCTTC,CASSPTWDRRYGYTF
NA,TRBV7-9,TRBJ2-3,NA,TGTGCCAGCAGCTTCTACTCGTATACGCAGTATTTT,CASSFYSYTQYF
NA,TRBV4-3,TRBJ1-1,NA,TGCGCCAGCAGCCAAGTTCGGGGCACTGAAGCTTTCTTT,CASSQVRGTEAFF
NA,TRBV9,TRBJ1-6,TRBD1,TGTGCCAGCAGCCCGGGACAGCTTAATTCACCCCTCCACTTT,CASSPGQLNSPLHF
NA,TRBV5-1,TRBJ2-1,TRBD1,TGCGCCAGCAGCTTGACCCAGGGGGTCTCCTACAATGAGCAGTTCTTC,CASSLTQGVSYNEQFF
NA,TRBV4-2,TRBJ1-5,NA,TGTGCCAGCAGCCAAGAAGGAATGGGGGGGATTCAGCCCCAGCATTTT,CASSQEGMGGIQPQHF
NA,TRBV7-8,TRBJ2-5,TRBD2,TGTGCCAGCAGCTTCCTTAGCGGGACCCAAGAGACCCAGTACTTC,CASSFLSGTQETQYF
NA,TRBV27,TRBJ2-3,NA,TGTGCCAGCAGTTTTCGGCGGGGGCCCTCCACAGATACGCAGTATTTT,CASSFRRGPSTDTQYF
NA,TRBV13,TRBJ2-6,NA,TGTGCCAGCAGCTCTAACAGGGAATCTGGGGCCAACGTCCTGACTTTC,CASSSNRESGANVLTF
once,TRBV27,TRBJ1-3,NA,TGTGCCACGCGAGACAACAGATTCTCTGGAAACACCATATATTTT,CATRDNRFSGNTIYF
NA,TRBV14,TRBJ1-2,NA,TGTGCCAGCAGGCCACGTGGGCAGTTCTATGGCTACACCTTC,CASRPRGQFYGYTF
NA,TRBV5-1,TRBJ1-5,TRBD1,TGCGCCAGCTCTTACACAGGGGGTACCAATCAGCCCCAGCATTTT,CASSYTGGTNQPQHF
NA,TRBV18,TRBJ1-5,NA,TGTGCCAGCTCAACGGCCGGAGGGCCCCAGCATTTT,CASSTAGGPQHF
NA,TRBV27,TRBJ2-4,TRBD2,TGTGCCAGCCGTCTAGCGGGGGGCAAACTAGCCAAAAACATTCAGTACTTC,CASRLAGGKLAKNIQYF